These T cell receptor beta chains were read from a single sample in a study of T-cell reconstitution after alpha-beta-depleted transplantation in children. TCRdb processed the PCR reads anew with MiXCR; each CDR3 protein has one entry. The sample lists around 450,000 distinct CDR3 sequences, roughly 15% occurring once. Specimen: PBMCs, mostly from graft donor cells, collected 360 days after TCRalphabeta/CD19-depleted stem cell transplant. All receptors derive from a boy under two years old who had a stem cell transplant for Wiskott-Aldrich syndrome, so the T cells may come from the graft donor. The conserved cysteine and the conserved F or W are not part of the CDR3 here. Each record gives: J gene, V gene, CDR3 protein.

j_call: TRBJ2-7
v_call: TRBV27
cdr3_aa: ASSSPGLAGGYEQY

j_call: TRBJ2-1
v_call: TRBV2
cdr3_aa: ASRPEVEQF

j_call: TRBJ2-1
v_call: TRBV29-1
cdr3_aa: SVERPYNEQF

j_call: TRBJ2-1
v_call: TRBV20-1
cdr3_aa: SANPGLAGGEQF

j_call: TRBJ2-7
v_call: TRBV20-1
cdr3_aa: SAGQGNYEQY

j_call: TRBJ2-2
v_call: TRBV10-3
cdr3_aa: AIRLTAGVGELF

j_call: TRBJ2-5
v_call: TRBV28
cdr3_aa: ASSYRDRVETQY

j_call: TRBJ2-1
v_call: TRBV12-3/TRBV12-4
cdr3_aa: ASSLGALSSYNEQF

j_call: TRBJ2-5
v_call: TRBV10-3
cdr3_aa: AISESRVPPYQETQY

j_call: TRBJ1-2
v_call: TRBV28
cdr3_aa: ASSRAFYGYT

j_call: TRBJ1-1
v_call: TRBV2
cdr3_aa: ASRLLTEAF

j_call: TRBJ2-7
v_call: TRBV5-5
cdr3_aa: ASSLVIRSYEQY

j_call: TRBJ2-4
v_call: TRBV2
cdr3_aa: ASTGGPSGGASAKNIQY

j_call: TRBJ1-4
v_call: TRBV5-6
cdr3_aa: ASSFQRALGEKLF

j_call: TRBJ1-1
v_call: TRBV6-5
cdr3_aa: ASSYAPINTEAF

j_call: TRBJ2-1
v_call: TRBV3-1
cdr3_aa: ASSQGEPGTRLNEQF

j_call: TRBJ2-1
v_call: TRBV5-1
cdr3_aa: ASSLVGTTYNEQF

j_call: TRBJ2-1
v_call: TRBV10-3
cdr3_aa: AISDGHYRGPTYNEQF

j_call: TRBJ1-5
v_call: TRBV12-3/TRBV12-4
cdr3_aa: ASSLALGGNQPQH

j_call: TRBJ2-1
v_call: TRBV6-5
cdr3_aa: ASSSGGKGNNEQF

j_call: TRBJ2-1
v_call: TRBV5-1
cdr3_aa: ASSIRDRQRTYNEQF

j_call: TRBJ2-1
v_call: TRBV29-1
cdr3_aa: SVEPGLAGRNEQF

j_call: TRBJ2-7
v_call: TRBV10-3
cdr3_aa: ATLRGTEVYEQY

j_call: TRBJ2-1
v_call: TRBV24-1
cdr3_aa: ATAYRDRDSYNEQF

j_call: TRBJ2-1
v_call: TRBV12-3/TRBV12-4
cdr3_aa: ASSLGTGGGYNEQF

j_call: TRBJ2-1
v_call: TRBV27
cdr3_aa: ASSLYLGGRADEQF

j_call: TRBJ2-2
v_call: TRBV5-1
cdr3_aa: ASSWGLAGGTNTGELF

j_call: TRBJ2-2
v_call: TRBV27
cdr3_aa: ASSLSTPGQVVGELF

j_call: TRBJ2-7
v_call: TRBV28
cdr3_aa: ASSLWLLRGEQY

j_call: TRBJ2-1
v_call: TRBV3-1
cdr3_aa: ASSQRHAVAVLYNEQF

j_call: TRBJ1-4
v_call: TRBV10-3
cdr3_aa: AISDPGADEKLF

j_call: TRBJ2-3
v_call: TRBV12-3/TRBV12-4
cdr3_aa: ASSPQRADTQY

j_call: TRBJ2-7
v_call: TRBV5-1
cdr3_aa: ASSLVFASSYEQY

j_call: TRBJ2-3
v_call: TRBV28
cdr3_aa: ASRPNPTDTQY

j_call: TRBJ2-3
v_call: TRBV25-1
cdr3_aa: ASSGPTGSYTDTQY

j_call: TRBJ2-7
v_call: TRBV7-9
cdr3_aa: ASSLSSGATSSYEQY

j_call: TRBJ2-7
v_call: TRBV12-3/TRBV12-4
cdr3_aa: ASSLKGQGYDEQY

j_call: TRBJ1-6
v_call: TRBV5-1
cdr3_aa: ASSPRQGSPLH

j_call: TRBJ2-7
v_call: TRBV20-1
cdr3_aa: SAHGLQPKEQY

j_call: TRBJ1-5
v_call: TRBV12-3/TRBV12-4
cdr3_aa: ASSSSLSNQPQH

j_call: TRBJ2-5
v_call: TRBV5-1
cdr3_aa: ASSLDGLAGGSWLRETQY

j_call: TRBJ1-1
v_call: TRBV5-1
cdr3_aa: ASSFRPYTEAF

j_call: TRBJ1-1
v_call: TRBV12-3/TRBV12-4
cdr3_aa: ASSRTGGLNTEAF

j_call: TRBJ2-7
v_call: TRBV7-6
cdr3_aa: ASSLVGNRAYEQY

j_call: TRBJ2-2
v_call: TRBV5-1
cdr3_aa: ASSLWGGRDTGELF

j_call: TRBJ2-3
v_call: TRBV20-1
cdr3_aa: SAPRGSEDTQY

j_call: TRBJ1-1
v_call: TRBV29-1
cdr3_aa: SVAGQMNTEAF

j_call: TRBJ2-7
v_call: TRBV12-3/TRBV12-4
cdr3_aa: ASSLRAGPSTYEQY

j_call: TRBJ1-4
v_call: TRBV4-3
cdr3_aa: ASSRSPGQINEKLF

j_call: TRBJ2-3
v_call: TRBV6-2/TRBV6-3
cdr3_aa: ASSAPLTQY

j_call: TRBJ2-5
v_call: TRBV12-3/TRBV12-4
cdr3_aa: ASSPSRETQY

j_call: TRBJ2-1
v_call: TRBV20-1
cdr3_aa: SARDLAGARWDEQF

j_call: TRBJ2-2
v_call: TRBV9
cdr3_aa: ASSVASGTNTGELF

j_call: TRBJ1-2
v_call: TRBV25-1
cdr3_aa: ASSDPQQGARYGYT

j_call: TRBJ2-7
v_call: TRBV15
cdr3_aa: ATSRDWAGARDEQY

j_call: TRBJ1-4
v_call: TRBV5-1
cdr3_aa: ASSRGATTTNEKLF

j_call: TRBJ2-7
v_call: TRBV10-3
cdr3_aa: AISASWVPSY

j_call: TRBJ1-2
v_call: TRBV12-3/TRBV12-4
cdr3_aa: ASTRGGQGNYGYT

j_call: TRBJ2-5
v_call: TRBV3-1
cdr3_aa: ASSQWGGMGATQY